A single sample is the source of the 5 T cell receptor beta chains below, sequenced in a study of CD8 T cells in ankylosing spondylitis. TCRdb called the 5' RACE reads again in MiXCR, with one record for every CDR3 protein. Of a few hundred thousand distinct CDR3 sequences in the sample, approximately 10% are singletons; the top ten hold roughly 9.2%. Input material: blood, either unsorted or a sorted T cell fraction (not recorded which). These receptors were obtained from a female donor with ankylosing spondylitis or in good health (not recorded which).

This clonotype was detected many times. This rearrangement joins TRBV4-2 to TRBJ2-2; no clear D gene. V lost 0 bases to trimming and J lost 6 bases, with 11 bases between them. This CDR3 spans 15 amino acids. Looked up from germline, CDR1 is LGHNA and CDR2 is YNFKEQ. CDR3 protein: CASSQENLASGELFF. The DNA for the CDR3 is TGTGCCAGCAGCCAAGAAAATTTGGCGTCCGGGGAGCTGTTTTTT.

A few counts support this clonotype. The chain links TRBV18 to TRBJ1-6; D uncertain. The germline V gene encodes CDR1 KGHSH and CDR2 LQKENI. V dropped 8 bases and J dropped 2 bases, with 10 bases sitting between them. The length of the CDR3 is 14 residues. CDR3 bases: TGTGCCAGCGGAGGGAAGCCCTATAATTCACCCCTCCACTTT. Amino acid sequence: CASGGKPYNSPLHF.

This chain connects TRBV20-1 to TRBJ1-3, with D perhaps matching TRBD1 (5 bases). V lost 6 bases and J lost 2, with 17 bases in between. CDR1 is DFQATT and CDR2 is SNEGSKA in the germline V gene (reference sequence). The CDR3 spans 15 residues. CDR3 sequence reads: CSAGEGSLAGNTIYF. The CDR3 DNA sequence: TGCAGTGCCGGGGAGGGGAGTCTAGCTGGAAACACCATATATTTT.

This clonotype was counted only a few times. The chain employs TRBV11-2 and TRBJ2-2; D remains unclear. CDR1 and CDR2 from the germline V gene are SGHAT and FQNNGV. CDR3 size: 15 residues. Trimming cost V 6 bases and J 0 bases, with 11 bases left between them. The CDR3 DNA reads TGTGCCAGCAGTTCTGCCCAGGCGAACACCGGGGAGCTGTTTTTT. It is translated as CASSSAQANTGELFF.

This clonotype was seen ten or more times. This CDR3 reads CASSLEGEQFF. In DNA form, the CDR3 reads TGTGCCAGCAGTTTAGAGGGTGAGCAGTTCTTC. The rearrangement joins TRBV28 to TRBJ2-1; possible D gene TRBD2, 5 bases. The CDR3 sequence is 11 residues long. Per the germline V gene, CDR1 is MDHEN and CDR2 is SYDVKM. With 2 bases removed from V and 9 bases from J, the gap between germline ends came to 5 bases.